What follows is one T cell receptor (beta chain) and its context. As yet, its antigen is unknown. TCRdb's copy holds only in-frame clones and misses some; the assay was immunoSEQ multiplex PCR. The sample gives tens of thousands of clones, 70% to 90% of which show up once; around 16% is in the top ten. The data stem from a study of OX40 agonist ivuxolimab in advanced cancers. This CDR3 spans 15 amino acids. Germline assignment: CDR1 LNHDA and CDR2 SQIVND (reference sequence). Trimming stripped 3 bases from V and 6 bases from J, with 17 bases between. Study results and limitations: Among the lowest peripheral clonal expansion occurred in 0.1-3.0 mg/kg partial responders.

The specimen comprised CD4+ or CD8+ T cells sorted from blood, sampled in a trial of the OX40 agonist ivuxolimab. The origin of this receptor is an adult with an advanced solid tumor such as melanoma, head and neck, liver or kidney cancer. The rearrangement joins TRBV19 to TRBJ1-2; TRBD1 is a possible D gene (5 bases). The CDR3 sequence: CASSIGARWGHGYTF. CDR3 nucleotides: TGTGCCAGTAGTATCGGTGCGCGATGGGGCCATGGCTACACCTTC. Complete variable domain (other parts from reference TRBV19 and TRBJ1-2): DGGITQSPKYLFRKEGQNVTLSCEQNLNHDAMYWYRQDPGQGLRLIYYSQIVNDFQKGDIAEGYSVSREKKESFPLTVTSAQKNPTAFYLCASSIGARWGHGYTFGSGTRLTVV.